This paragraph reports one TCR beta chain. This clone's antigen is unknown. The record has no base qualities; no much larger clone is one base away. The sample's treatment or condition, from its label and the paper: in vitro stimulation with specific CMV peptide epitopes to enrich CMV-specific T cells. The data originate from a study of T cell repertoires in cytomegalovirus infection (dated by TCRdb to about 2019). For the wider study: Alongside well-studied HLA-B-restricted epitopes, the peptide stimulations were aimed at recently identified HLA-C-restricted CMV epitopes, whose presentation resists viral immunomodulation. Donor HLA type was relevant to the analysis, as public TCR beta signatures indicated carriage of CMV infection together with the matching HLA type. Here is what the overall study found, with its caveats: In both this cohort and an independent cohort of several hundred donors, the cumulative frequency of public TCR beta family members distinguished carriers of CMV infection plus the relevant HLA type. The ex vivo response was dominated by HLA-C-restricted CMV-specific TCR beta clonotypes, which also provided the single most frequent clonotype in two of eight donors.

The run used an Illumina HiSeq 1500. TCRdb reprocessing: public reads trimmed at Q25 with fastp, clones called with MiXCR, in-frame beta chains kept. Every distinct CDR3 protein forms one entry, paired with its most common genes and DNA. The sample includes about 500,000 distinct CDR3 sequences, with 25% to 35% observed a single time. The ten most abundant clones make up about a sixth of the sample. For CDR1 and CDR2, the germline V gene lists ENHRY and SYGVKD. From V the trimming removes 4 bases and from J it removes 6 bases, while the gene matches leave 6 bases of the junction unaccounted for. The CDR3 holds 15 amino acids from the cysteine to the phenylalanine. The kept DNA is CDR3 alone, 45 bases in frame from the first base.

This TCR was sampled from a human donor in good health (CMV status not recorded). Some clones in this sample may be carry-over from other donors' samples. The chain is made from TRBV10-3 and TRBJ2-7, with TRBD2 matching 13 junction bases. Here the sequenced sample was cultured PBMCs, taken from culture after CMV antigen stimulation. The DNA reads TGTGCCATCAGTGGGGTGCGACTAGCGGGAGGCGAGCAGTACTTC. Its coded protein is CAISGVRLAGGEQYF.